This T cell receptor beta chain stems from a study of cytomegalovirus exposure and HLA in healthy donors. The study, taken as a whole, reports: Across HLA loci, a later analysis found differing TCR association rates, with DRB1 most and HLA-C fewest.

CDR3 length equals 14 residues. V was clipped by 5 bases and J by 4 bases; unmatched bases: 10. Germline V gene lookup returns CDR1 SQVTM and CDR2 ANQGSEA. As regards this clone: Its antigen is not identified.

Regarding donors, all were healthy bone marrow donors. At collection, donors were nominally healthy, but unrecorded immune exposures were probable. PCR was performed using 60 Vbeta and 13 Jbeta primers. Produced via immunoSEQ multiplex PCR; TCRdb's table is partial and in-frame only. The table has under 200,000 clones, approximately 65% seen once. Sequenced material: PBMCs. This rearrangement joins TRBV29-1 to TRBJ1-2; 7 nucleotides match TRBD1. The TCR sequence derives from a man in his forties in good health and CMV-seronegative. CDR3 region: CSVSPTGWVYGYTF. CDR3 DNA sequence: TGCAGCGTTTCTCCGACAGGGTGGGTCTATGGCTACACCTTC. Filled out from reference TRBV29-1 and TRBJ1-2, the complete variable domain reads SAVISQKPSRDICQRGTSLTIQCQVDSQVTMMFWYRQQPGQSLTLIATANQGSEATYESGFVIDKFPISRPNLTFSTLTVSNMSPEDSSIYLCSVSPTGWVYGYTFGSGTRLTVV.